This is a list of T cell receptor beta chains from one sample in a study of blood T cell repertoires in COVID-19. Libraries were prepared by immunoSEQ multiplex PCR; TCRdb keeps only in-frame clonotypes and omits some of them. Here the sample spans some 89,000 clones, roughly 80% being singletons. Material: peripheral blood. These receptors were obtained from a man in his sixties with acute or convalescent COVID-19. Both conserved end residues are part of each CDR3. Fields, in order: clone size, CDR3 length, V gene, J gene, D gene, CDR3 DNA, CDR3 protein. D genes are given only for firm matches. Rows may omit the clone size; those that give it use once, few, many or a size class.

.	13	TRBV10-3	TRBJ2-1	TRBD1	TGTGCCTCCCGGGACAGGGGGTCTAGTGAGCAGTTCTTC	CASRDRGSSEQFF
.	16	TRBV5-1	TRBJ2-1	TRBD2	TGCGCCAGCAGCTCTCCTCGGACTAGCGGGAGGGGTGAGCAGTTCTTC	CASSSPRTSGRGEQFF
.	18	TRBV4-2	TRBJ2-2	TRBD2	TGTGCCAGCAGCCAGGGACTAGCGGGTTCCGGAGGGGCCGGGGAGCTGTTTTTT	CASSQGLAGSGGAGELFF
.	15	TRBV4-3	TRBJ2-3	.	TGCGCCAGCAGCCAAGTCTCTTCGGGGATAGATACGCAGTATTTT	CASSQVSSGIDTQYF
.	13	TRBV11-3	TRBJ2-1	TRBD2	TGTGCCAGCAGCTGGTGGACTAGCGCTGAGCAGTTCTTC	CASSWWTSAEQFF
.	12	TRBV5-1	TRBJ1-1	.	TGCGCCAGCAGCTTGGACAGTCCGGAAGCTTTCTTT	CASSLDSPEAFF
few	14	TRBV5-6	TRBJ2-7	TRBD2	TGTGCCAGCAGCTTGGAGAACCGCGGGGGCGAGCAGTACTTC	CASSLENRGGEQYF
.	15	TRBV7-6	TRBJ2-1	TRBD2	TGTGCCAGCAGCTTAGAAGCTAGCGGGAGGTATGAGCAGTTCTTC	CASSLEASGRYEQFF
few	16	TRBV7-2	TRBJ2-5	TRBD1	TGTGCCAGCAGCTTAGCGGGACAGGGGGTCCAAGAGACCCAGTACTTC	CASSLAGQGVQETQYF
.	15	TRBV7-2	TRBJ1-4	.	TGTGCCAGCAGCTTAGGGGGGGTCCTTAATGAAAAACTGTTTTTT	CASSLGGVLNEKLFF
.	15	TRBV7-2	TRBJ1-5	TRBD1	TGTGCCAGCAGCTTAGTTTCAGGGGGTGGACAGCCCCAGCATTTT	CASSLVSGGGQPQHF
few	14	TRBV30	TRBJ1-1	.	TGTGCCTGGAGCGGCTTCGGGGGGTACACTGAAGCTTTCTTT	CAWSGFGGYTEAFF
.	17	TRBV5-5	TRBJ2-1	.	TGTGCCAGCAGCTTATACCCAGGGGAGGGGGTTTACAATGAGCAGTTCTTC	CASSLYPGEGVYNEQFF
once	15	TRBV5-4	TRBJ2-2	.	TGTGCCAGCAGCTCGCGAAATCTCAACACCGGGGAGTTGTTTTTT	CASSSRNLNTGELFF
.	15	TRBV11-3	TRBJ2-5	.	TGTGCCAGCAGCTTGGGCAGGGTCTTTGAAGAGACCCAGTACTTC	CASSLGRVFEETQYF